A single sample gave rise to the 10 T cell receptor beta chains below, sequenced in a study of blood T cell repertoires in COVID-19. The table came from immunoSEQ multiplex PCR; TCRdb's copy has only in-frame clones and leaves some out. The table records roughly 330,000 clones, 85% to 90% of them present only once. Sequenced: PBMCs or T cells enriched from blood (not recorded which). Receptors were obtained from a young woman who had recovered from COVID-19.

This chain joins TRBV5-1 and TRBJ1-1, with TRBD1 as a possible D gene (6 bases). Trimming stripped 1 base from V and 7 bases from J, with 14 bases between. Germline V gives CDR1 SGHRS, CDR2 YFSETQ. This CDR3 spans 14 amino acids. CDR3 DNA sequence: TGCGCCAGCAGCTTGCGGTCCAGACAGGATGAAGCTTTCTTT. Amino acid sequence: CASSLRSRQDEAFF.

This clone was observed a single time. The V call is TRBV14, the J call TRBJ2-3; no firm D call. Germline V gene sequence: CDR1 SGHDN, CDR2 FVKESK. The CDR3 runs 16 residues. Trimming stripped 3 bases from V and 0 bases from J, with 13 bases between. This CDR3 is CASSHNLLGSTDTQYF. The CDR3 nucleotides are TGTGCCAGCAGCCATAACTTGCTAGGTAGCACAGATACGCAGTATTTT.

The chain has TRBV3-1 (or the pseudogene TRBV3-2) and TRBJ2-1; no reliable D call. The CDR3 runs 14 residues. The V gene's germline CDR1 is LGHDT and CDR2 YNNKEL (reference sequence). V lost 1 base, J lost 9 bases, and 13 bases lay in between. CDR3 amino acids: CASSQGSGDAEQFF. CDR3 nucleotide sequence: TGTGCCAGCAGCCAAGGGTCCGGAGACGCTGAGCAGTTCTTC.

The CDR3 loop reads CASSYSPDRVHEQYF. CDR3 nucleotide sequence: TGTGCCAGCAGTTACTCCCCCGACCGGGTCCACGAGCAGTACTTC. The genes are TRBV6-5 and TRBJ2-7; D is unclear. CDR1 is MNHEY and CDR2 is SVGAGI in the germline V gene. V lost 0 bases and J lost 5, with 14 bases in between. The CDR3 is 15 amino acids.

The chain joins TRBV19 to TRBJ2-2, with a tentative D call TRBD1 (6 bases). Germline-derived CDR1 and CDR2 are LNHDA and SQIVND (reference sequence). The CDR3 has 16 residues. V was shortened by 3 bases and J by 4 bases, with 15 bases between the two germline ends. CDR3 nucleotide sequence: TGTGCCAGTAGTATTGGCAGGGGACGACCCACCGGGGAGCTGTTTTTT. It codes for CASSIGRGRPTGELFF.

V and J are TRBV7-3 and TRBJ2-3, with D maybe TRBD1 (6 bases). This CDR3 is 14 amino acids long. The V and J ends lost 5 bases and 1 base respectively, with 10 bases between them. Germline CDR1 SGHTA, CDR2 FQGTGA. The CDR3 spells CASSQTGRTDTQYF. CDR3 in DNA: TGTGCCAGCAGCCAGACAGGACGCACAGATACGCAGTATTTT.

The genes are TRBV18 and TRBJ1-5; 7 nucleotides align to TRBD1. Trimming removed 3 bases from V and 4 bases from J; junction bases left unmatched: 6. Germline CDR1 reads KGHSH; CDR2 reads LQKENI. The CDR3 consists of 15 residues. The CDR3 loop is CASSPTGQVNQPQHF. For the CDR3, the DNA is TGTGCCAGCTCACCCACTGGACAGGTGAATCAGCCCCAGCATTTT.

This chain links TRBV7-3 with TRBJ2-6; 7 bases map to TRBD1. The CDR3 loop spans 18 amino acids. J gave up 1 base and V 4 bases, and 10 bases lay outside the gene matches. Germline lookup yields CDR1 SGHTA and CDR2 FQGTGA. CDR3: CASSSTGTAISGANVLTF. CDR3 DNA sequence: TGTGCCAGCAGCTCGACCGGGACAGCAATTTCTGGGGCCAACGTCCTGACTTTC. The complete variable domain, with remaining parts taken from reference TRBV7-3 and TRBJ2-6, reads GAGVSQTPSNKVTEKGKYVELRCDPISGHTALYWYRQSLGQGPEFLIYFQGTGAADDSGLPNDRFFAVRPEGSVSTLKIQRTERGDSAVYLCASSSTGTAISGANVLTFGAGSRLTVL.

This chain links TRBV14 with TRBJ2-3; D might be TRBD2 (6 bases). Trimming removed 9 bases from V and 2 bases from J, with 9 bases in between. Germline CDR1 SGHDN, CDR2 FVKESK. The CDR3 is 12 amino acids. The CDR3 loop is CASGTYTDTQYF. In DNA, the CDR3 is TGTGCCAGTGGGACTTACACAGATACGCAGTATTTT.

The chain combines TRBV27 with TRBJ1-6; 7 positions agree with TRBD1. The germline CDR1 and CDR2 sequences are MNHEY and SMNVEV (reference sequence). The CDR3 is 17 amino acids. After removal of 3 bases from V and 2 bases from J, the junction contained 7 bases not matched to a gene. CDR3: CASSFRGQGAYNSPLHF. As DNA, the CDR3 is TGTGCCAGCAGTTTTAGGGGGCAGGGGGCCTATAATTCACCCCTCCACTTT.